A selection of T cell receptor beta chains follows, all from one sample in a study of blood T cell repertoires in COVID-19. Clones were read by immunoSEQ multiplex PCR, and TCRdb kept only the in-frame ones, dropping some. The data contain 250,000 or so clones, around 83% of them singletons. Material for sequencing was PBMCs or T cells enriched from blood (not recorded which). The receptors were gathered from a woman between 45 and 60 years old who had been exposed to COVID-19. CDR3s include the opening cysteine and the closing phenylalanine or tryptophan. D genes are given only for firm matches. Size tells how often a clone was seen (once, few, many) or the class of an expanded clone, and some rows leave it out.

j_gene	v_gene	len	d_gene	abundance	CDR3nt	CDR3aa
TRBJ2-7	TRBV10-1	16	TRBD2	.	TGCGCCAGCAGTGAGTCGGTTGGAGCGGGGGCAAACGAGCAGTACTTC	CASSESVGAGANEQYF
TRBJ1-4	TRBV19	13	.	.	TGTGCCAGTAGTATAGCAGTGAATGAAAAACTGTTTTTT	CASSIAVNEKLFF
TRBJ1-2	TRBV12-3/TRBV12-4	13	.	.	TGTGCCAGCAGCCTGGGACATAACTATGGCTACACCTTC	CASSLGHNYGYTF
TRBJ1-2	TRBV5-1	13	.	.	TGCGCCAGCAGCGGGGGACACCCCTATGGCTACACCTTC	CASSGGHPYGYTF
TRBJ1-1	TRBV24-1	12	.	.	TGTGCCACCAGTGCCACAACCGGGGAAGCTTTCTTT	CATSATTGEAFF
TRBJ2-7	TRBV6-2/TRBV6-3	17	TRBD2	once	TGTGCCAGCAGTTCGCTCTCTTTACAGCGGGGGGGATACGAGCAGTACTTC	CASSSLSLQRGGYEQYF
TRBJ1-2	TRBV3-1/TRBV3-2	15	TRBD1	.	TGTGCCAGCAGTGGGACAGGGGGCCAAGACTATGGCTACACCTTC	CASSGTGGQDYGYTF
TRBJ2-2	TRBV5-4	16	TRBD1	.	TGTGCCAGCAGCTCTTTTGGGACAGGACGTACCGGGGAGCTGTTTTTT	CASSSFGTGRTGELFF
TRBJ2-3	TRBV7-9	16	TRBD2	.	TGTGCCAGCAGCTCGGCTAGCGGGGGGGCCACAGATACGCAGTATTTT	CASSSASGGATDTQYF
TRBJ1-3	TRBV7-2	18	.	.	TGTGCCAGCAGCTTTAGACCGCGTCGGGAAATCGCTGGAAACACCATATATTTT	CASSFRPRREIAGNTIYF
TRBJ1-1	TRBV9	13	TRBD1	.	TGTGCCAGCAGCGAAGGACAGGGCACTGAAGCTTTCTTT	CASSEGQGTEAFF
TRBJ2-7	TRBV7-2	14	.	.	TGTGCCAGCAGCTTCGTAGGACAGCCCTACGAGCAGTACTTC	CASSFVGQPYEQYF